This T cell receptor (beta chain) was retrieved from a study of T cells in Graves' hyperthyroidism and ophthalmopathy. Amplification of TCR beta CDR3 regions was performed using RNA transcripts as template. RT-PCR in the first round (using the HTBI primer set) targeted the TCR CDR3. TCRdb recomputed calls from the multiplex PCR reads with MiXCR, one row per CDR3 protein. The sample lists a few hundred thousand distinct CDR3 sequences; more than 15% were seen once. The study excluded patients with uncontrolled infection, other autoimmune disease, pregnancy or lactation. This clonotype was counted a few times. Its antigen is not identified. Germline V CDR1 and CDR2: SGHAT, FQNNGV. Trimming left V 5 bases short and J 4 bases short, with 12 bases between. The CDR3 covers 15 residues. The study's findings and limits: Model-based prediction identified ophthalmopathy a median 6.5 months prior to its onset.

The sequenced sample consisted of blood. The rearrangement uses TRBV11-2 and TRBJ2-6; D not certain. The origin of this receptor is a woman aged 40 to 50 with Graves' ophthalmopathy. The CDR3 protein is CASSATRTGANVLTF. The CDR3 nucleotides read TGTGCCAGCAGCGCAACAAGGACCGGGGCCAACGTCCTGACTTTC.